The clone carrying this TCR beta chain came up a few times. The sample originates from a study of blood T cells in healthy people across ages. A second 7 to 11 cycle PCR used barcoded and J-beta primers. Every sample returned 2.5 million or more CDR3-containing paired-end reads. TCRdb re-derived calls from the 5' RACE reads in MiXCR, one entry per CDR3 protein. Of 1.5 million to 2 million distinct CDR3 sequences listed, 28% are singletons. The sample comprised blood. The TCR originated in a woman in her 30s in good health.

CDR3 protein: CASSVDYYEQYF. The CDR3 DNA reads TGTGCCAGCAGCGTCGATTACTACGAGCAGTACTTC. The rearrangement uses TRBV5-5 and TRBJ2-7; D is undetermined. The CDR3 covers 12 residues. Trimming removed 4 bases at V and 3 bases at J, with 8 bases between. The germline V gene has CDR1 SGHKS and CDR2 YYEKEE (reference sequence). Together with reference TRBV5-5 and TRBJ2-7, the CDR3 gives the full variable domain: DAGVTQSPTHLIKTRGQQVTLRCSPISGHKSVSWYQQVLGQGPQFIFQYYEKEERGRGNFPDRFSARQFPNYSSELNVNALLLGDSALYLCASSVDYYEQYFGPGTRLTVT.